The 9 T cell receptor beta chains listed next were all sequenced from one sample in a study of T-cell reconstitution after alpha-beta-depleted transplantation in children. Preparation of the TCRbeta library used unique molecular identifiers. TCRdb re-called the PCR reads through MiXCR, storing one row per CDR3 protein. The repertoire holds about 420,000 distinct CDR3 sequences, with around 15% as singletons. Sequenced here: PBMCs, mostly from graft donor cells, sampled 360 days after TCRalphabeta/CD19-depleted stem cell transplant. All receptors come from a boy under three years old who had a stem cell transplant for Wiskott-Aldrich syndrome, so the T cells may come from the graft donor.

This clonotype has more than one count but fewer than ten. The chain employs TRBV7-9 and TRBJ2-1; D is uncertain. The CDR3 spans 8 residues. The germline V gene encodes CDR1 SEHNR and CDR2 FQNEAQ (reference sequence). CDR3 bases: TGTGGAGTCTTTGAGCAGTTCTTC. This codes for CGVFEQFF.

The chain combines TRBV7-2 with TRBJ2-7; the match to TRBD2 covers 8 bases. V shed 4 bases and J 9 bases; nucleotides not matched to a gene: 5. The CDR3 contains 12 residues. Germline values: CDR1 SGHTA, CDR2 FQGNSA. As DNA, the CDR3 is TGTGCCAGCAGCTCGGGGACTAGGGCGCAGTACTTC. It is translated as CASSSGTRAQYF.

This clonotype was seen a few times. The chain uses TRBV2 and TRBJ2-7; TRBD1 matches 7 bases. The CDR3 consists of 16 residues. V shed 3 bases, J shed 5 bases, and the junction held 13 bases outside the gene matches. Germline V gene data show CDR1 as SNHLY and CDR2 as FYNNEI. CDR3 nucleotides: TGTGCCAGCAGTGATTGGTTCGGGACAGCAGTGAACGAGCAGTACTTC. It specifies CASSDWFGTAVNEQYF.

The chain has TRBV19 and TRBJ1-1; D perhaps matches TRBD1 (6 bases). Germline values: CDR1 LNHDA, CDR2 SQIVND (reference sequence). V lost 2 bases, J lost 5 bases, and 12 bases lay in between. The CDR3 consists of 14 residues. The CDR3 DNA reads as TGTGCCAGTAGTATAAACAGGGTGGTTACTGAAGCTTTCTTT. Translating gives CASSINRVVTEAFF.

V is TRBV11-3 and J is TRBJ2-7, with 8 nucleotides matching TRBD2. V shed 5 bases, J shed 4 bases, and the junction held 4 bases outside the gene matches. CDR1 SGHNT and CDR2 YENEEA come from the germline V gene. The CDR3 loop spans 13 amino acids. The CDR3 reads CASSRSSGYEQYF. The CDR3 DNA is TGTGCCAGCAGCCGGTCTAGCGGGTACGAGCAGTACTTC. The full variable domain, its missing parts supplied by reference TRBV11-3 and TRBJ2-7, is EAGVVQSPRYKIIEKKQPVAFWCNPISGHNTLYWYLQNLGQGPELLIRYENEEAVDDSQLPKDRFSAERLKGVDSTLKIQPAELGDSAVYLCASSRSSGYEQYFGPGTRLTVT.

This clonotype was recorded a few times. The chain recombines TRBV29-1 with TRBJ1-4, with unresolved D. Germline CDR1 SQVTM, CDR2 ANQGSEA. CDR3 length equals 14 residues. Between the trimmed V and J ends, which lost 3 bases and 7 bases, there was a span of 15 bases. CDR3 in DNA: TGCAGCGTTGAGTCGGGGTCTGGTGGTGAAAAACTGTTTTTT. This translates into CSVESGSGGEKLFF.

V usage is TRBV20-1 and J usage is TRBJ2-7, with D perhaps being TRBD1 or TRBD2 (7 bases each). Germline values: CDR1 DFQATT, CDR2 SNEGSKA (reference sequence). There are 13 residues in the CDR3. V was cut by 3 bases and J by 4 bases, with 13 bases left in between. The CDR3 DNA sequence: TGCAGTGCTAGGACAGGGAGGGAGTACGAGCAGTACTTC. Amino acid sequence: CSARTGREYEQYF.

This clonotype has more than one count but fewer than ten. The CDR3 spells CASSEELGGTQYF. The CDR3 DNA reads as TGCGCCAGCAGTGAGGAGTTGGGTGGGACCCAGTACTTC. The chain is built from TRBV10-1 and TRBJ2-5; D is unclear. Germline V gene sequence: CDR1 WNHNN, CDR2 SYGVQD (reference sequence). The CDR3 totals 13 residues. V was trimmed by 2 bases and J by 7 bases, leaving 11 bases between them.

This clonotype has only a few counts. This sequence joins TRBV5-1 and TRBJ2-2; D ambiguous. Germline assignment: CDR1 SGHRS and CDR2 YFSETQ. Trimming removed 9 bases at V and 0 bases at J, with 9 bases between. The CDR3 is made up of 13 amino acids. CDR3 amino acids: CATRRTNTGELFF. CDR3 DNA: TGCGCCACCCGTAGAACGAACACCGGGGAGCTGTTTTTT.